What follows is one TCR delta chain and its context. A far larger clone is off by one base, so a read error is likely. Germline V CDR1 and CDR2: GEAIGNYY, EKD. V was cut by 1 base and J by 4 bases, with 18 bases left in between. The CDR3 sequence is 16 residues long. This sample was taken from a study of delta chains in infants with herpesvirus infections. PBMC RNA was reverse transcribed using gamma-chain- and delta-chain-specific primers. TCRdb reanalyzed the RT-PCR reads using CATT. This sample has about 510 delta-chain clones, with roughly 50% found just once. Sequenced material: peripheral blood, taken at time point 3 of longitudinal follow-up. This chain connects TRDV2 to TRDJ1; tentatively, D is TRDD3 (5 bases). This clonotype originated in a human donor who was a Ugandan infant, either HIV-exposed or HIV-unexposed (not recorded which). The CDR3 is CACDTVVRGPRDKLIF. In DNA, the CDR3 is TGTGCCTGTGACACGGTAGTGAGGGGACCCCGCGATAAACTCATCTTT.